These 22 T cell receptor beta chains originate from one sample sequenced in a study of cytomegalovirus exposure and HLA in healthy donors. 13 Jbeta primers and 60 Vbeta primers were used for the PCR. This table comes from immunoSEQ multiplex PCR, and its TCRdb copy is limited to in-frame clones, with some not included. The table lists about 110,000 clones, about 80% of them singletons. Sequenced material: PBMCs. The origin of the receptors is a woman aged 18-35 years in good health and CMV-seropositive.

This chain uses TRBV25-1 with TRBJ1-5, with D tentatively TRBD1 (6 bases). Germline V CDR1 and CDR2: MGHDK, SYGVNS. The CDR3 runs 15 residues. V was pared by 8 bases and J by 4 bases, with 18 bases between. CDR3 in DNA: TGTGCCAGCCCCAGCGGGGGGGGCCCAAATCAGCCCCAGCATTTT. This translates into CASPSGGGPNQPQHF.

This clone was detected only once. V usage is TRBV9 and J usage is TRBJ2-3; TRBD2 agrees at 8 bases. Germline V gene data show CDR1 as SGDLS and CDR2 as YYNGEE. V was clipped by 4 bases and J by 2 bases; unmatched bases: 6. The CDR3 has 15 amino acids. CDR3 amino acids: CASSPTSAPTDTQYF. CDR3 in DNA: TGTGCCAGCAGCCCGACTAGCGCCCCCACAGATACGCAGTATTTT.

J is TRBJ2-3 and V is TRBV10-1, with D tentatively TRBD1 (5 bases). V dropped 10 bases and J dropped 6 bases, with 23 bases sitting between them. The CDR3 loop spans 15 amino acids. CDR1 is WNHNN and CDR2 is SYGVQD in the germline V gene (reference sequence). The DNA for the CDR3 is TGCGCCATCCAGAAATCTATAGGGGTTCGGGATACGCAGTATTTT. This translates into CAIQKSIGVRDTQYF.

A few counts support this clone. The chain links TRBV19 to TRBJ1-2; 8 bases fit TRBD1. CDR3 length equals 13 residues. The J segment lost 8 bases and the V segment lost 2 bases, leaving 4 bases of the junction unmatched. Germline loops: CDR1 LNHDA, CDR2 SQIVND (reference sequence). The CDR3 is CASSIQGAPGYTF. The DNA for the CDR3 is TGTGCCAGTAGTATACAGGGGGCGCCGGGCTACACCTTC.

V usage is TRBV30 and J usage is TRBJ2-7, with 8 nucleotides matching TRBD1. V dropped 5 bases and J dropped 2; count of bases not matched to a gene: 11. The CDR3 spans 15 residues. Per the germline V gene, CDR1 is GTSNPN and CDR2 is SVGIG (reference sequence). The CDR3: CAWGRDRGATYEQYF. The CDR3 DNA is TGTGCCTGGGGGAGAGACAGGGGTGCAACCTACGAGCAGTACTTC.

This clone came up a few times. The chain is built from TRBV19 and TRBJ1-4; 7 bases match TRBD1. J gave up 8 bases and V 5 bases, and 14 bases lay outside the gene matches. Per germline, CDR1 LNHDA and CDR2 SQIVND (reference sequence). The CDR3 consists of 16 residues. The CDR3 nucleotides are TGTGCCAGTAGTCTGCTGCGGACAGGAGGAAGGGAAAAACTGTTTTTT. Translated, it gives CASSLLRTGGREKLFF.

This clone was counted a single time. The rearrangement links TRBV2 to TRBJ2-7; 10 nucleotides match TRBD2. The J segment lost 6 bases and the V segment lost 9 bases, leaving 8 bases of the junction unmatched. The CDR3 is made up of 13 amino acids. Germline assignment: CDR1 SNHLY and CDR2 FYNNEI. DNA for the CDR3: TGTGCCAGTAATATCTTAGCGGGAGGCGAGCAGTACTTC. It specifies CASNILAGGEQYF.

The chain combines TRBV19 with TRBJ2-5; 11 bases map to TRBD2. The CDR3 is 15 residues long. V lost 3 bases to trimming and J lost 5 bases; unmatched junction nucleotides: 5. Germline loops: CDR1 LNHDA, CDR2 SQIVND (reference sequence). The DNA of the CDR3 is TGTGCCAGTAGTATTCTCGGACTAGCGGGCGAGACCCAGTACTTC. It is translated as CASSILGLAGETQYF.

The chain recombines TRBV4-1 with TRBJ1-1; 7 positions agree with TRBD1. CDR3 length: 15 residues. The V and J ends lost 4 bases and 5 bases, in that order; junction bases with no gene match: 10. Germline loops: CDR1 MGHRA, CDR2 YSYEKL. The CDR3 nucleotides are TGCGCCAGCAGCCCTACGACAGGGTTGGAGACTGAAGCTTTCTTT. This encodes CASSPTTGLETEAFF.

The CDR3 loop reads CASSKGLWGETQYF. In DNA, the CDR3 is TGCGCCAGCAGCAAGGGACTATGGGGAGAGACCCAGTACTTC. The chain combines TRBV5-1 with TRBJ2-5, with TRBD2 matching over 7 bases. From germline, CDR1 is SGHRS and CDR2 YFSETQ. V gave up 4 bases and J gave up 4 bases; unmatched junction bases: 7. The CDR3 length is 14 residues.

The CDR3 sequence: CASSVEGGALYNEQFF. Here the CDR3 DNA reads TGTGCCAGCAGCGTAGAAGGCGGGGCGCTCTACAATGAGCAGTTCTTC. The V call is TRBV9, the J call TRBJ2-1, with D perhaps TRBD2 (6 bases). The V gene lost 0 bases and the J gene lost 3 bases, with 13 bases spanning the gap. CDR3 length equals 16 residues. CDR1 and CDR2 from the germline V gene are SGDLS and YYNGEE.

The chain combines TRBV4-1 with TRBJ1-5; D is undetermined. V was clipped by 0 bases and J by 7 bases, with 13 bases between them. CDR3 length equals 15 residues. The germline V gene encodes CDR1 MGHRA and CDR2 YSYEKL. CDR3 DNA sequence: TGCGCCAGCAGCCAAGATCTCAGGCTCGACCAGCCCCAGCATTTT. It yields the protein CASSQDLRLDQPQHF.

This chain joins TRBV7-9 and TRBJ2-3; 12 bases are a match to TRBD2. Per the germline V gene, CDR1 is SEHNR and CDR2 is FQNEAQ (reference sequence). Trimming at V came to 5 bases and at J to 4 bases, leaving 4 bases not matched to a gene. The CDR3 is 15 amino acids. The chain's CDR3 is CASSLLAGGPDTQYF. The DNA for the CDR3 is TGTGCCAGCAGCCTACTAGCGGGAGGTCCAGATACGCAGTATTTT.

This chain connects TRBV7-2 to TRBJ2-7; 10 nucleotides agree with TRBD2. Germline CDR1 and CDR2: SGHTA and FQGNSA. V dropped 1 base and J dropped 3; count of bases not matched to a gene: 6. The CDR3 has 16 amino acids. CDR3 bases: TGTGCCAGCAGCTTAGGCCCTAGCGGGAGTGGCTACGAGCAGTACTTC. The encoded protein is CASSLGPSGSGYEQYF.

The CDR3 region is CASSLGGQRAYGYTF. For the CDR3, the DNA is TGCGCCAGCAGCTTGGGAGGGCAGAGGGCCTATGGCTACACCTTC. The rearrangement joins TRBV5-1 to TRBJ1-2; D uncertain. Looked up from germline, CDR1 is SGHRS and CDR2 is YFSETQ. The CDR3 has 15 residues. V lost 0 bases and J lost 4, with 13 bases in between. The full variable domain, rest sourced from reference TRBV5-1 and TRBJ1-2, is KAGVTQTPRYLIKTRGQQVTLSCSPISGHRSVSWYQQTPGQGLQFLFEYFSETQRNKGNFPGRFSGRQFSNSRSEMNVSTLELGDSALYLCASSLGGQRAYGYTFGSGTRLTVV.

The CDR3 reads CASSLVGGRELGETQYF. As DNA, the CDR3 is TGTGCCAGCAGCTTAGTGGGGGGACGGGAGCTCGGAGAGACCCAGTACTTC. The V call is TRBV7-9, the J call TRBJ2-5; D perhaps matches TRBD2 (6 bases). Per the germline V gene, CDR1 is SEHNR and CDR2 is FQNEAQ (reference sequence). V was cut by 1 base and J by 4 bases, with 19 bases left in between. The CDR3 length is 17 residues. The whole variable domain, remainder taken from reference TRBV7-9 and TRBJ2-5, is DTGVSQNPRHKITKRGQNVTFRCDPISEHNRLYWYRQTLGQGPEFLTYFQNEAQLEKSRLLSDRFSAERPKGSFSTLEIQRTEQGDSAMYLCASSLVGGRELGETQYFGPGTRLLVL.

This chain connects TRBV2 to TRBJ1-2; 10 positions agree with TRBD1. The germline gives CDR1 SNHLY, CDR2 FYNNEI. The CDR3 contains 15 residues. The ends lost 5 bases at V and 5 bases at J; junction bases unmatched: 8. CDR3 DNA sequence: TGTGCCAGCAGTTCAACGACAGGGGGCAGGTATGGCTACACCTTC. It codes for CASSSTTGGRYGYTF.

The chain combines TRBV7-2 with TRBJ1-2, with 9 bases identical to TRBD1. CDR3 size: 15 residues. V gave up 5 bases and J gave up 4 bases; unmatched junction bases: 8. Germline V CDR1 and CDR2: SGHTA, FQGNSA. CDR3 in DNA: TGTGCCAGCAGCCCTTGGACAGGGGACGCCTATGGCTACACCTTC. Translating gives CASSPWTGDAYGYTF.

The chain couples TRBV7-3 to TRBJ2-7; 10 nucleotides match TRBD1. Germline V lookup: CDR1 SGHTA, CDR2 FQGTGA. CDR3 length: 15 residues. V shed 4 bases, J shed 0 bases, and the junction held 3 bases outside the gene matches. The CDR3 reads CASSYDRGHSYEQYF. For the CDR3, the DNA is TGTGCCAGCAGCTACGACAGGGGGCACTCCTACGAGCAGTACTTC.

This chain links TRBV19 with TRBJ1-1; D uncertain. The V end lost 9 bases, the J end lost 4 bases, and 15 bases lay between the germline ends. The CDR3 extends over 13 amino acids. Germline V gene data show CDR1 as LNHDA and CDR2 as SQIVND (reference sequence). The CDR3 protein is CASLGQVATEAFF. CDR3 sequence (DNA): TGTGCCAGCCTTGGTCAGGTGGCCACTGAAGCTTTCTTT.

A single count supports this clone. CDR3 sequence (DNA): TGTGCCAGCAGCCTTCTAGTCGTCGGGCGGGACGAGCAGTACTTC. It specifies CASSLLVVGRDEQYF. The chain uses TRBV5-6 and TRBJ2-7; possibly TRBD2 for D (5 bases). The CDR3 covers 15 residues. CDR1 SGHDT and CDR2 YYEEEE come from the germline V gene. The V end lost 4 bases, the J end lost 5 bases, and 19 bases lay between the germline ends. The full variable domain, in which reference TRBV5-6 and TRBJ2-7 provide the parts outside the CDR3, is DAGVTQSPTHLIKTRGQQVTLRCSPKSGHDTVSWYQQALGQGPQFIFQYYEEEERQRGNFPDRFSGHQFPNYSSELNVNALLLGDSALYLCASSLLVVGRDEQYFGPGTRLTVT.

This chain connects TRBV5-1 to TRBJ1-2, with D unresolved. Germline CDR1 is SGHRS and CDR2 is YFSETQ. This CDR3 is 13 amino acids long. V was clipped by 0 bases and J by 4 bases, with 7 bases between them. The CDR3 sequence is CASSLGLAYGYTF. Written as DNA, the CDR3 is TGCGCCAGCAGCTTGGGTCTAGCCTATGGCTACACCTTC.